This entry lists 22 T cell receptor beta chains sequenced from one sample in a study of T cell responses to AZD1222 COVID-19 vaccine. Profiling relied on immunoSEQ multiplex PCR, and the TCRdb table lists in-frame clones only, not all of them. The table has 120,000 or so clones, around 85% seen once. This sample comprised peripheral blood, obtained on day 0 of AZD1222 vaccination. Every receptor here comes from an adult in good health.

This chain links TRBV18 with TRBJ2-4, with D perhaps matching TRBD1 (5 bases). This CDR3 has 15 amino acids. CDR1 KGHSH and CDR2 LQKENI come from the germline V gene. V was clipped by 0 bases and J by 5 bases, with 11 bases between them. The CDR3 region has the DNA TGTGCCAGCTCACCACCCGGACAAGTCGAAAACATTCAGTACTTC. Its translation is CASSPPGQVENIQYF.

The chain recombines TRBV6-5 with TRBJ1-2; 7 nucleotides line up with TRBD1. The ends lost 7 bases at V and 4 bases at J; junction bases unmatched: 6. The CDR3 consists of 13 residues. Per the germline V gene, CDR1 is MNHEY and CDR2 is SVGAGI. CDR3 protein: CASTGTAPYGYTF. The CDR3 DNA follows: TGTGCCAGCACCGGGACAGCACCCTATGGCTACACCTTC.

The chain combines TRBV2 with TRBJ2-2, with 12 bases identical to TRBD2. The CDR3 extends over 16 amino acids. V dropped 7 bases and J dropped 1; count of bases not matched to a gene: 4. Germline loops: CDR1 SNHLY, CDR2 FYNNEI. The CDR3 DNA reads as TGTGCCAGCACCAGGGGACTAGCGGGGAACACCGGGGAGCTGTTTTTT. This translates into CASTRGLAGNTGELFF.

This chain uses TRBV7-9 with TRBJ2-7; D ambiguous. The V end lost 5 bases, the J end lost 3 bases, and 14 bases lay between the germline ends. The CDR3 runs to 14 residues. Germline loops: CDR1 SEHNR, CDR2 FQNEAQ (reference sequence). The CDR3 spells CASSPTDNFYEQYF. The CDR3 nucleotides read TGTGCCAGCAGCCCCACCGACAATTTCTACGAGCAGTACTTC.

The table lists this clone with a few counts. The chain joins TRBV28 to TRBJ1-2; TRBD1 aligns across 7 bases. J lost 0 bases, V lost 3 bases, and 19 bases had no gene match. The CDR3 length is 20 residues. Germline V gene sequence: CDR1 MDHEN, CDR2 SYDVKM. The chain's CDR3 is CASSFSRTRGTVLANYGYTF. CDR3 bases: TGTGCCAGCAGTTTTTCCAGAACTCGAGGGACAGTCCTTGCTAACTATGGCTACACCTTC.

CDR3 DNA sequence: TGTGCCAGCAGGCCTTCGATCGGGACCCAGTACTTC. The encoded protein is CASRPSIGTQYF. The genes are TRBV7-2 and TRBJ2-5, with D uncertain. The CDR3 has 12 residues. The germline gives CDR1 SGHTA, CDR2 FQGNSA. Between the trimmed V and J ends, which lost 6 bases and 7 bases, there was a span of 12 bases. Based on the CDR3 plus reference TRBV7-2 and TRBJ2-5, the full variable domain is GAGVSQSPSNKVTEKGKDVELRCDPISGHTALYWYRQSLGQGLEFLIYFQGNSAPDKSGLPSDRFSAERTGGSVSTLTIQRTQQEDSAVYLCASRPSIGTQYFGPGTRLLVL.

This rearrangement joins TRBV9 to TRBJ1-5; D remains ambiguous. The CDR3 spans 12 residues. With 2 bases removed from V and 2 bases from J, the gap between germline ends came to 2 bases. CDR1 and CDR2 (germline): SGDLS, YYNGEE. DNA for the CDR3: TGTGCCAGCAGCGTGGGCAATCAGCCCCAGCATTTT. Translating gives CASSVGNQPQHF.

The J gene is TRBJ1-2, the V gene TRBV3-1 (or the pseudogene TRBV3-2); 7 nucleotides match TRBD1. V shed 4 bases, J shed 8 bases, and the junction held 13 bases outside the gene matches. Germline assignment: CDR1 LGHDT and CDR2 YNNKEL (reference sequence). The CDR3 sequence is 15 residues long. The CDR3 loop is CASSRSRDSEGGYTF. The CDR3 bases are TGTGCCAGCAGCCGGTCCCGGGACAGCGAGGGGGGCTACACCTTC.

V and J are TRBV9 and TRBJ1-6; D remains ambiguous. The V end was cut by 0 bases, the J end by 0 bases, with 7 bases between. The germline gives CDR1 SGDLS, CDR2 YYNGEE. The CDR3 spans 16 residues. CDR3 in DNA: TGTGCCAGCAGCGTAGAGGTGAGCTCCTATAATTCACCCCTCCACTTT. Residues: CASSVEVSSYNSPLHF. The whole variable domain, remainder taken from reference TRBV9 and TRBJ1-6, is DSGVTQTPKHLITATGQRVTLRCSPRSGDLSVYWYQQSLDQGLQFLIQYYNGEERAKGNILERFSAQQFPDLHSELNLSSLELGDSALYFCASSVEVSSYNSPLHFGNGTRLTVT.

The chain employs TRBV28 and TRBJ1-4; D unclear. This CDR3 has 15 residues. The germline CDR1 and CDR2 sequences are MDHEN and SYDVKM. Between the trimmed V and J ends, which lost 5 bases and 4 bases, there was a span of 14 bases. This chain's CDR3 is CASSPWGFLNEKLFF. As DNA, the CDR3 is TGTGCCAGCAGTCCGTGGGGATTCCTTAATGAAAAACTGTTTTTT.

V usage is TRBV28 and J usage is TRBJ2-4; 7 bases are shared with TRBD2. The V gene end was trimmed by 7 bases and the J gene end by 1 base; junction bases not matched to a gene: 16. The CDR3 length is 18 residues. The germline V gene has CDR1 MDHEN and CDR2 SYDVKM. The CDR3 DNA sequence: TGTGCCAGCACGCTGACTACGAGGAGCGGGGCTGCCAAAAACATTCAGTACTTC. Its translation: CASTLTTRSGAAKNIQYF.

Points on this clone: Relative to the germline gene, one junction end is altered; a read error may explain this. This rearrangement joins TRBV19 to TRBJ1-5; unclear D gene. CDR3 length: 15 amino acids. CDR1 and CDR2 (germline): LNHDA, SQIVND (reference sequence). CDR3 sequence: CASSLDRSDNQPQHF. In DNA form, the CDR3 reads TGTGCCAGTAGTCTAGACCGCAGTGACAATCAGCCCCAGCATTTT. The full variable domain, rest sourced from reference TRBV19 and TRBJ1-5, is DGGITQSPKYLFRKEGQNVTLSCEQNLNHDAMYWYRQDPGQGLRLIYYSQIVNDFQKGDIAEGYSVSREKKESFPLTVTSAQKNPTAFYLCASSLDRSDNQPQHFGDGTRLSIL.

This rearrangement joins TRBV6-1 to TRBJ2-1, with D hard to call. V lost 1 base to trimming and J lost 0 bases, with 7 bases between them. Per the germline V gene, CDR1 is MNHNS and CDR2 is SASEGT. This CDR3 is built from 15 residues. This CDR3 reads CASSEGRSSYNEQFF. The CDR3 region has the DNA TGTGCCAGCAGTGAAGGCCGCAGCTCCTACAATGAGCAGTTCTTC.

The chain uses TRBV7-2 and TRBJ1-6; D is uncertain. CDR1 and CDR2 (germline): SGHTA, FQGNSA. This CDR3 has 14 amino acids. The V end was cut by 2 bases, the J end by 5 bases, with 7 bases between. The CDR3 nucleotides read TGTGCCAGCAGCTTACAGACCCATAATTCACCCCTCCACTTT. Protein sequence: CASSLQTHNSPLHF.

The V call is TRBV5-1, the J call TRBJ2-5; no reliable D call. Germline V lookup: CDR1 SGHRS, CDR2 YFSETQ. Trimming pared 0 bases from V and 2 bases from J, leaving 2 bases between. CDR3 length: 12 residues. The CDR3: CASSLGQETQYF. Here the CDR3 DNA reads TGCGCCAGCAGCTTGGGGCAAGAGACCCAGTACTTC.

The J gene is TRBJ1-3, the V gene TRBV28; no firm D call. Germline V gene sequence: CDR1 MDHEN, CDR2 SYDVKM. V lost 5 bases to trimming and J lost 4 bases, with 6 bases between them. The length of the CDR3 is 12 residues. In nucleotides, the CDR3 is TGTGCCAGCAGTATCCAGGGAAACACCATATATTTT. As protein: CASSIQGNTIYF.

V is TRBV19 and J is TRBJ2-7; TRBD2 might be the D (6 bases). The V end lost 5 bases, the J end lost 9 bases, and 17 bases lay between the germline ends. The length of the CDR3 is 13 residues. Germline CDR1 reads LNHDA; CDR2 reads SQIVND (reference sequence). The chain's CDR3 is CASSVSRYSGQYF. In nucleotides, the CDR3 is TGTGCCAGTAGTGTAAGTCGGTATAGCGGGCAGTACTTC.

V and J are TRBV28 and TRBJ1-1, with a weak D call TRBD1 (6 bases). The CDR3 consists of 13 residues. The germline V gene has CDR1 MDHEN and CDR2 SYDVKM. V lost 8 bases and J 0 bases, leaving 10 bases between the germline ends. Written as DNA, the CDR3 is TGTGCCAGCCCCGACAGGCTGAACACTGAAGCTTTCTTT. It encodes CASPDRLNTEAFF.

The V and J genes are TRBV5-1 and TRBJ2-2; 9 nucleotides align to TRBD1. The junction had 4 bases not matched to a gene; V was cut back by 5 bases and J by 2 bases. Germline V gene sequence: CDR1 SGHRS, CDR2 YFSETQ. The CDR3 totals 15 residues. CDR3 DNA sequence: TGCGCCAGCAGACAGGGGGCTGTTAACACCGGGGAGCTGTTTTTT. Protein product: CASRQGAVNTGELFF.

CDR3 sequence (DNA): TGTGCCAGCAGTTACTCCAAAGAGGCGGGGAACACTGAAGCTTTCTTT. It encodes CASSYSKEAGNTEAFF. This rearrangement joins TRBV6-5 to TRBJ1-1; the D is unclear. The V end was cut by 0 bases, the J end by 1 base, with 12 bases between. The germline CDR1 and CDR2 sequences are MNHEY and SVGAGI. CDR3 size: 16 residues.

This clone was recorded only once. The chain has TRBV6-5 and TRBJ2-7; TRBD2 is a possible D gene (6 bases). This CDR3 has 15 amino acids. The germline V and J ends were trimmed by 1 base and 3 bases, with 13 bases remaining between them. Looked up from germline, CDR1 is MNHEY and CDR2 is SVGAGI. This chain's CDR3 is CASSYYGGEGYEQYF. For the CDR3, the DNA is TGTGCCAGCAGTTACTACGGGGGAGAAGGCTACGAGCAGTACTTC.

DNA for the CDR3: TGTGCCAGCAGTTCCTGGGAGGGGGTGGGCACTGAAGCTTTCTTT. Residues: CASSSWEGVGTEAFF. This sequence joins TRBV6-5 and TRBJ1-1; tentative D call: TRBD1 (6 bases). CDR3 length: 15 residues. Germline values: CDR1 MNHEY, CDR2 SVGAGI. V gave up 4 bases and J gave up 4 bases, with 16 bases separating them.